This T cell receptor (beta chain) was recorded in a study of beta chain features in type 1 diabetes (dated by TCRdb to 2017 to 2018). Regarding the study in general: Mean age, gender distribution, total cell number and subset yield did not differ between patients and healthy donors. A total of under 120,000,000 sorted cells were examined across all samples, and RNA yield correlated strongly with the number of cells per subset. The study compared the TCRB repertoires of sorted circulating CD4+ T cell subsets in recently diagnosed type 1 diabetes patients with those in matched healthy donors. Regulatory and stem cell-like memory subsets were isolated from only 8 patients and about eight healthy donors, whereas naive and central memory subsets came from all 28 donors. Study-wide conclusions, independent of this receptor: The naive, central memory and regulatory TCRB repertoires appeared to resemble one another more closely among patients than among healthy donors. Because small numbers of individuals were included in the HLA sub-analyses, any influence of HLA type on TCRB rearrangement was left unresolved. Type 1 diabetes patients showed a moderate but significant shortening of TCRB CDR3 length in all four CD4+ subsets. Fewer insertions and more nucleotide deletions at VDJ recombination sites were observed in patients with type 1 diabetes, implying thymic rearrangement abnormalities. PCR might favor shorter templates, but patient and control samples were amplified and corrected together, so any skew would affect both groups equally. Because cDNA rather than genomic DNA was sequenced, highly expressing activated cells could have been over-represented, although no difference in activation and CD3 levels was found between groups.

The CDR3 spans 15 residues, from the cysteine through the phenylalanine. This entry keeps only the CDR3 DNA: 45 bases, framed from base 1. V is cut back by 5 bases and J by 8 bases, with 9 bases in the junction unmatched. The germline V gene (reference sequence) gives CDR1 as PRHDT and CDR2 as FYEKMQ. This clone appeared a few times. Its antigen is unknown. Base qualities are not at hand, and no much larger clone is one base apart. The entire isolated RNA was reverse transcribed using the High Capacity cDNA Reverse Transcription Kit, and thus expressed TCRB transcripts were sequenced. Deep immunoSEQ sequencing was performed on naive, central memory and regulatory T cell samples, with an average of roughly 3.6 million total reads per sample. After sorted cells were lysed in RLT buffer, RNA was extracted with DNase-treated RNeasy Micro or Mini kits, with the choice depending on cell number. Each cell subset was processed separately to prevent cross-contamination, with patient and healthy donor samples processed together. TCRB sequences were amplified from cDNA with the immunoSEQ multiplex PCR, producing 87-bp fragments spanning the CDR3 region. Amplicons were sequenced on the Illumina HiSeq platform. The original pipeline was this. PCR bias was corrected computationally using synthetic template baselines, and reads within Hamming distance 2 were collapsed, with unmergeable singletons discarded. Reads were aligned against IMGT so that V, D and J genes, CDR3 length and insertions or deletions at six rearrangement sites could be assigned. Within each subset, clonotype counts were normalized to sorted cell number, after which true diversity and Gini coefficients were computed with the tcR R package. The overlap coefficient, calculated on TCRB nucleotide sequences, was used to quantify repertoire sharing. Out-of-frame TCRB sequences from naive cells were analyzed as a proxy for the pre-selection repertoire. In its TCRdb copy, this immuneACCESS table keeps in-frame sequences only and misses some clones. Where compared with another copy, unresolved V genes explain less than half of these, and the others have no known cause. V and J calls and clone size follow that table, whereas D and trimming were derived from the DNA. The sample contains roughly 730,000 clones, around an eighth of them found a single time. The ten top clones hold less than 0.025% of the sample.

Each donor gave one peripheral blood draw, averaging approximately 0.12 L, which was collected into heparinised tubes. Using a panel that included CD45RO, CCR7, CD25, CD127, CD95 and CD27, naive, central memory, regulatory and stem cell-like memory CD4+ T cells were sorted on a BD FACSAria II. A purity above 95% was achieved for all sorted populations. Right away, PBMCs were isolated by Lymphoprep density gradient centrifugation and were stained directly, with no culture step. Samples were stained and sorted in pairs, with one healthy donor and one patient per experiment, so that batch effects were minimized.

The sequence was obtained from a man aged 18 to 29 with type 1 diabetes. The rearrangement joined TRBV13 to TRBJ1-3; 10 central bases correspond to TRBD1. Sequenced: naive CD4+ T cells from blood. This specimen's cell subset or site label, per the study, means: true naive CD4+ T cells. The nucleotide sequence is given as TGTGCCAGCAGCCTCGGGGACAGGGGTTCGGACACCATATATTTT. This gives the protein CASSLGDRGSDTIYF.